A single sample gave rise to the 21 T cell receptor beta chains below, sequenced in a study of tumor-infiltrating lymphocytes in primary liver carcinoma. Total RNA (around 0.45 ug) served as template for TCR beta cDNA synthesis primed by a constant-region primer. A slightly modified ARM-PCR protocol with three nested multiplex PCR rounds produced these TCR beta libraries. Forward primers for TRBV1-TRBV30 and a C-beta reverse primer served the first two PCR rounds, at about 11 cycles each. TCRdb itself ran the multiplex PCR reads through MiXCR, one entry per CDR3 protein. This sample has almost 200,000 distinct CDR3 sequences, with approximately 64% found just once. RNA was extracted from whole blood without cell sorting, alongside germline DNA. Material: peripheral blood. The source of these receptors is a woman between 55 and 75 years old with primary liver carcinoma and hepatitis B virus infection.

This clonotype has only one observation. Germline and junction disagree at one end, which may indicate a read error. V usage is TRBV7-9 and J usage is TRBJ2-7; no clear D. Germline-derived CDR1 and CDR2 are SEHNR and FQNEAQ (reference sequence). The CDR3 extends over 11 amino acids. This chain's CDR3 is CASCLNRLQYF. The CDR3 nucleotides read TGTGCCAGCTGCTTAAACAGATTACAGTACTTC.

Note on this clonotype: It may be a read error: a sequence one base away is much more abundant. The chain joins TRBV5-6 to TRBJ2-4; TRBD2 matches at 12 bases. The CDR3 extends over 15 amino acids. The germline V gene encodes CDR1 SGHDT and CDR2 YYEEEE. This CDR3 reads CASSQGTSGSNIRYF. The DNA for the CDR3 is TGTGCCAGCAGCCAAGGGACTAGCGGGTCAAACATTCGGTACTTC.

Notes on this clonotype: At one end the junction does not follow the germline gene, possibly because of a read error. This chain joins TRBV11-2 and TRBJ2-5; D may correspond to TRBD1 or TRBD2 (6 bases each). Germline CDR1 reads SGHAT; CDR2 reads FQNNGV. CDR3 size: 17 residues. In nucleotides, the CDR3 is TGTGCCAGCAACTCTAGGAGGGCAGGGGCCGGGAAAGAGGCCCAGTACTTC. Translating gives CASNSRRAGAGKEAQYF.

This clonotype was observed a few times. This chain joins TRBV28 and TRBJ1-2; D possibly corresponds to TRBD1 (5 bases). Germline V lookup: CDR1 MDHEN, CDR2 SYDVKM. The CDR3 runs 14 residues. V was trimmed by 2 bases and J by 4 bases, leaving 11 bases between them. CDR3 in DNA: TGTGCCAGCAGTTTAGCCCAGGGAACCTATGGCTACACCTTC. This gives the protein CASSLAQGTYGYTF.

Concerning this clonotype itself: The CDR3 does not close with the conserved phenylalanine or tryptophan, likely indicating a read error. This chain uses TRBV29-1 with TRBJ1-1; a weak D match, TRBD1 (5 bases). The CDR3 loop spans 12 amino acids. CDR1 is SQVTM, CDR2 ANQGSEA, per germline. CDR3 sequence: CSVEDIGAEAFS. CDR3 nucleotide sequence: TGCAGCGTTGAAGATATCGGGGCTGAGGCTTTCTCT.

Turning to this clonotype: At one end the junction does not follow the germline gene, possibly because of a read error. Written as DNA, the CDR3 is TGCAGTGCTAGAGCCCGGGACAGGGGGCGCGAGCGGTACTTC. Protein: CSARARDRGRERYF. V is TRBV20-1 and J is TRBJ2-7, with 12 bases matching TRBD1. Germline CDR1 is DFQATT and CDR2 is SNEGSKA (reference sequence). This CDR3 is 14 amino acids long.

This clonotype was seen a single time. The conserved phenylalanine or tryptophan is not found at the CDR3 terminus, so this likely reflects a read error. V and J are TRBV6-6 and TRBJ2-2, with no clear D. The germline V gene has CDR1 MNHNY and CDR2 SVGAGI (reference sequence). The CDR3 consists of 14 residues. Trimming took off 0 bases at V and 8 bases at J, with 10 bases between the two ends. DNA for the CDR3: TGTGCCAGCAGTTACTCCATGGGAACGGGGGAGCTGTTTTCT. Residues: CASSYSMGTGELFS.

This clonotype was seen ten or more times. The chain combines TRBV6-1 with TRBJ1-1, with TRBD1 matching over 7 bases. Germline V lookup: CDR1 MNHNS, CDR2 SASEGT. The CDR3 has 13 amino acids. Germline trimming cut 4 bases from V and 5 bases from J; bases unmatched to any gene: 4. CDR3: CASSATGETEAFF. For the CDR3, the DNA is TGTGCCAGCAGTGCCACAGGGGAGACTGAAGCTTTCTTT.

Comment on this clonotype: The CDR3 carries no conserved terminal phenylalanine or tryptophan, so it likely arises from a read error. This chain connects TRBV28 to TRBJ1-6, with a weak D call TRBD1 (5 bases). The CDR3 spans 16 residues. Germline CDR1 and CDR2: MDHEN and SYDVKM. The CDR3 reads CASRPGTASNNSPLHS. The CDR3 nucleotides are TGTGCCAGCAGGCCAGGGACCGCCTCCAATAATTCACCCCTCCACTCT.

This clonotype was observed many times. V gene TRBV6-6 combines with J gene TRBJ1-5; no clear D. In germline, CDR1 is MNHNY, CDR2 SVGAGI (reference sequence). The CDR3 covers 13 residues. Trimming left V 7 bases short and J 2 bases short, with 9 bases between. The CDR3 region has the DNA TGTGCCAGCATCCGAAGACGCAATCAGCCCCAGCATTTT. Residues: CASIRRRNQPQHF.

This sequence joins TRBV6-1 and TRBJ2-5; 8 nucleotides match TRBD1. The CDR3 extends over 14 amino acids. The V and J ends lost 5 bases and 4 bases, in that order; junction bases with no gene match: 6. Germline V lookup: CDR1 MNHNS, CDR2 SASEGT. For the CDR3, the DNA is TGTGCCAGCAGTAGACAGGGGACGGCAGAGACCCAGTACTTC. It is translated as CASSRQGTAETQYF.

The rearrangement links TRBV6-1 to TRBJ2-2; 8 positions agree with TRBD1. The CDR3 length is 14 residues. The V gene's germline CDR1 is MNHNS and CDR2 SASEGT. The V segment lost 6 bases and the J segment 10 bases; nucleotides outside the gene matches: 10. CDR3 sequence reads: CASRRDRNVVELFF. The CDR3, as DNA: TGTGCCAGCAGGCGGGACAGGAACGTCGTGGAGCTGTTTTTT.

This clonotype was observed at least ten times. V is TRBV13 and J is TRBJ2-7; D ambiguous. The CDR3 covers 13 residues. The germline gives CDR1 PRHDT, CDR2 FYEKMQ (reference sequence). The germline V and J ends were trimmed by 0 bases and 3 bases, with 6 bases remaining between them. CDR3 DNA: TGTGCCAGCAGCTTAGGCCTGGGCTACGAGCAGTACTTC. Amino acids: CASSLGLGYEQYF.

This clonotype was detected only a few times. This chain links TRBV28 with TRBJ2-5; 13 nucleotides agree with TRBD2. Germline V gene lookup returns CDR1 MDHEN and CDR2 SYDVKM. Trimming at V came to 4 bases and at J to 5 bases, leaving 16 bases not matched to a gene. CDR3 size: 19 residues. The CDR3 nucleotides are TGTGCCAGCAGTTCCGGGACTAGCGGGAAGGTGGGGTTTCGGGAGACCCAGTACTTC. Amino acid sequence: CASSSGTSGKVGFRETQYF.

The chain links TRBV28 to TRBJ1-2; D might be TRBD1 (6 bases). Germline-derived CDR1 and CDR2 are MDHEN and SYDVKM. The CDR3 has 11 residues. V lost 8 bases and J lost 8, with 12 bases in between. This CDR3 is CASYRDGGYTF. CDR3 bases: TGTGCCAGCTACAGGGACGGCGGCTACACCTTC.

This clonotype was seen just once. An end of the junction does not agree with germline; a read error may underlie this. This CDR3 is CSAVKQGGVTEAFF. CDR3 nucleotides: TGTAGCGCGGTTAAACAGGGAGGCGTCACTGAAGCTTTCTTT. The V and J genes are TRBV29-1 and TRBJ1-1, with a tentative D call TRBD1 (6 bases). The CDR3 spans 14 residues. The germline CDR1 and CDR2 sequences are SQVTM and ANQGSEA. Supplemented by reference TRBV29-1 and TRBJ1-1, the full variable domain reads SAVISQKPSRDICQRGTSLTIQCQVDSQVTMMFWYRQQPGQSLTLIATANQGSEATYESGFVIDKFPISRPNLTFSTLTVSNMSPEDSSIYLCSAVKQGGVTEAFFGQGTRLTVV.

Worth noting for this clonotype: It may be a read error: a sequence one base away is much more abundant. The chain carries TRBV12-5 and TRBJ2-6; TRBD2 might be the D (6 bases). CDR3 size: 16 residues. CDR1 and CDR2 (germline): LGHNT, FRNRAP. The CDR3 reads CANGSWRGSGANVLTF. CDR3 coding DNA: TGTGCTAATGGTTCCTGGAGGGGTTCTGGGGCCAACGTCCTGACTTTC. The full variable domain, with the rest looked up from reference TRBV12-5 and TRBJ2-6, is DARVTQTPRHKVTEMGQEVTMRCQPILGHNTVFWYRQTMMQGLELLAYFRNRAPLDDSGMPKDRFSAEMPDATLATLKIQPSEPRDSAVYFCANGSWRGSGANVLTFGAGSRLTVL.

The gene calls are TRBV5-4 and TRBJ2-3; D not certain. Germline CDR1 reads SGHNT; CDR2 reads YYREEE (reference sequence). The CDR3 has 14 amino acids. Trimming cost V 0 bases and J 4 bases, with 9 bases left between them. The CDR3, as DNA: TGTGCCAGCAGCTTGGTGTTAAAGGCAGATACGCAGTATTTT. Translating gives CASSLVLKADTQYF.

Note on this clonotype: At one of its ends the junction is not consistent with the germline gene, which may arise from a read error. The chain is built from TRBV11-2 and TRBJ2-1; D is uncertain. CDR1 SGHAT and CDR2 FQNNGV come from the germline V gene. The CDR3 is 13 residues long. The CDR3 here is CASSFDIRVGQFF. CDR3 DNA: TGTGCCAGCAGCTTCGACATTCGGGTTGGGCAGTTTTTC.

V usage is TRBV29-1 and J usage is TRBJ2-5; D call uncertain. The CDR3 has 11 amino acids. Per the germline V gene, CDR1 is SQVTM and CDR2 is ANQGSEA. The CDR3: CRVRSQETQYF. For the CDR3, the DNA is TGCAGAGTACGTTCTCAAGAGACCCAGTACTTC.

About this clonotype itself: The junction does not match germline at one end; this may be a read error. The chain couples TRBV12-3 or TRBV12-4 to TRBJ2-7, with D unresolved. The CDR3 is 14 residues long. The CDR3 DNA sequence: TGTGACAGCACCAGCGACGCCGGTTCCTACAAGCAGTACTTC. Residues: CDSTSDAGSYKQYF.